The clone carrying this T cell receptor (beta chain) was seen a few times. The data stem from a study of blood T cells in healthy people across ages. CDR3 size: 18 residues. Looked up from germline, CDR1 is MDHEN and CDR2 is SYDVKM. Losses at the gene ends were 0 bases for V and 3 bases for J; bases not matched to a gene: 4. Through a sample-barcoded 5' primer and a J-beta primer mix, a second PCR was run for about 6 to 11 cycles. TCRdb re-analysed the 5' RACE reads in MiXCR, keeping a single row per CDR3 protein. The sample contains 800,000 to 900,000 distinct CDR3 sequences, less than 80% of which appear only once.

The clonotype originates from a young man in good health. The sample comprised blood. The J gene is TRBJ2-4, the V gene TRBV28; 14 bases map to TRBD2. In DNA form, the CDR3 reads TGTGCCAGCAGTTTATGGACTAGCGGGGGGGATGGCAAAAACATTCAGTACTTC. Protein product: CASSLWTSGGDGKNIQYF.